This TCR beta chain stems from a study of regulatory T cells in long-lasting Graves disease. Study-wide context: Antithyroid drug intake by newly diagnosed Graves' patients had lasted under 3 months.

Notes on the study in general: Persistent Graves' cases showed lower TCR diversity than newly diagnosed cases. TRBV28, TRBJ1-2 and TRBJ2-5 emerged as the favored segments in persistent disease.

Time point meaning: newly diagnosed GD, antithyroid drugs for less than 3 months. The authors made the TCR library using RNA they extracted from PBMCs. The trim removed 6 bases at V and 6 bases at J, leaving 22 bases unmatched. The CDR3 totals 18 residues. Per the germline V gene, CDR1 is MGHDK and CDR2 is SYGVNS. CDR3-region Arm-PCR and iRepertoire HTBI primers produced the TCR beta libraries. TCRdb re-derived calls from the multiplex PCR reads in MiXCR, one entry per CDR3 protein. The sample carries more than 300,000 distinct CDR3 sequences, about a sixth recorded once. This clonotype was counted many times. Its antigen is still unknown.

This clonotype was sampled from a female donor with Graves disease. The sequencing used peripheral blood mononuclear cells (PBMCs), collected at new diagnosis, from a patient treated with antithyroid drugs. The chain joins TRBV25-1 to TRBJ2-7; 8 bases fit TRBD2. The CDR3 reads CASSPSLTLGTSGREQYF. CDR3 nucleotides: TGTGCCAGCAGCCCCTCCTTGACCCTGGGTACTAGCGGCCGCGAGCAGTACTTC.